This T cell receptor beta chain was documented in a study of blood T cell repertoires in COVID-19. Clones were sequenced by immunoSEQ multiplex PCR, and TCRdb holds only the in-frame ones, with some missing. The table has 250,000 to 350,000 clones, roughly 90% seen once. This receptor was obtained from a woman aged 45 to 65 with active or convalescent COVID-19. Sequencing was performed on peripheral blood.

The CDR3 loop is CASSSSDRNTEAFF. CDR3 nucleotide sequence: TGTGCCAGCAGCTCCTCAGATCGGAACACTGAAGCTTTCTTT. This chain connects TRBV7-9 to TRBJ1-1; no clear D. V was shortened by 4 bases and J by 1 base, with 10 bases between the two germline ends. In germline, CDR1 is SEHNR, CDR2 FQNEAQ (reference sequence). The CDR3 is 14 residues long.